One sample yielded the 26 T cell receptor beta chains listed below, sequenced in a study of graft-versus-host responses after intestinal transplantation. Antigens for these TCRs are unknown. Only in-frame clones appear in the TCRdb table, and some are missing; sequencing was by immunoSEQ multiplex PCR. The sample contains some 130,000 clones, 90% to 95% of which appear only once. The sequences come from unstimulated CD4+ T cells sorted from spleen or lymph node cells, collected before intestinal transplant. These receptor sequences come from a human donor who received an intestinal transplant.

This chain joins TRBV9 and TRBJ2-5, with D possibly TRBD2 on 5 matching bases. Trimming removed 0 bases at V and 1 base at J, with 10 bases between. The CDR3 has 15 residues. CDR1 and CDR2 from the germline V gene are SGDLS and YYNGEE. CDR3 protein: CASSVESGFQETQYF. Here the CDR3 DNA reads TGTGCCAGCAGCGTAGAAAGCGGATTCCAAGAGACCCAGTACTTC.

The CDR3 reads CASREPGQGPYGYTF. The CDR3 nucleotides read TGTGCCAGCAGAGAACCGGGACAGGGTCCCTATGGCTACACCTTC. This rearrangement joins TRBV2 to TRBJ1-2; 9 positions agree with TRBD1. Trimming at V came to 6 bases and at J to 4 bases, leaving 9 bases not matched to a gene. The CDR3 consists of 15 residues. The germline gives CDR1 SNHLY, CDR2 FYNNEI. The full variable domain, with the rest looked up from reference TRBV2 and TRBJ1-2, is EPEVTQTPSHQVTQMGQEVILRCVPISNHLYFYWYRQILGQKVEFLVSFYNNEISEKSEIFDDQFSVERPDGSNFTLKIRSTKLEDSAMYFCASREPGQGPYGYTFGSGTRLTVV.

V is TRBV19 and J is TRBJ2-1; no clear D. CDR3 length equals 13 residues. Trimming took off 2 bases at V and 7 bases at J, with 9 bases between the two ends. The germline V gene has CDR1 LNHDA and CDR2 SQIVND (reference sequence). The CDR3 sequence is CASSIRPTNEQFF. DNA for the CDR3: TGTGCCAGTAGTATAAGGCCGACAAATGAGCAGTTCTTC.

The V and J genes are TRBV30 and TRBJ2-1; tentatively, D is TRBD2 (6 bases). The CDR3 has 14 amino acids. V was clipped by 1 base and J by 7 bases, with 14 bases between them. Per the germline V gene, CDR1 is GTSNPN and CDR2 is SVGIG (reference sequence). The CDR3 loop reads CAWSAGGSINEQFF. The CDR3 nucleotides read TGTGCCTGGAGTGCTGGAGGGTCGATAAATGAGCAGTTCTTC.

In its sample, this clone was seen once. This chain connects TRBV19 to TRBJ1-5; the D is unclear. V was pared by 6 bases and J by 1 base, with 7 bases between. There are 13 residues in the CDR3. Germline V gives CDR1 LNHDA, CDR2 SQIVND (reference sequence). DNA of the CDR3: TGTGCCAGTAGCTCCACGAGCAATCAGCCCCAGCATTTT. Its protein is CASSSTSNQPQHF.

The chain uses TRBV5-1 and TRBJ1-1, with D uncertain. CDR1 is SGHRS, CDR2 YFSETQ, per germline. The V gene lost 3 bases and the J gene lost 6 bases, with 12 bases spanning the gap. The CDR3 extends over 13 amino acids. The CDR3 loop is CASSSSKDAEAFF. The DNA for the CDR3 is TGCGCCAGCAGCTCCTCGAAGGACGCTGAAGCTTTCTTT.

Notes on this clone: One end of the junction does not line up with germline, which may come from a read error. This sequence joins TRBV7-7 and TRBJ2-7, with 13 bases lining up with TRBD2. The CDR3 length is 14 residues. Per germline, CDR1 SSHAT and CDR2 FNYEAQ (reference sequence). The CDR3 sequence is CASSTGTSGAMQYF. Written as DNA, the CDR3 is TGTGCTAGCAGCACTGGGACTAGCGGGGCAATGCAGTACTTC.

The chain carries TRBV2 and TRBJ2-2; 7 bases agree with TRBD2. Per germline, CDR1 SNHLY and CDR2 FYNNEI. The CDR3 consists of 14 residues. V shed 3 bases, J shed 5 bases, and the junction held 3 bases outside the gene matches. CDR3 in DNA: TGTGCCAGCAGTGAGATGCGGGGGACCGGGGAGCTGTTTTTT. Its protein product is CASSEMRGTGELFF.

The chain carries TRBV11-2 and TRBJ1-1; D possibly corresponds to TRBD1 (6 bases). CDR1 and CDR2 (germline): SGHAT, FQNNGV. The CDR3 loop spans 13 amino acids. Trimming took 4 bases from V and 6 from J, leaving 12 bases between them. CDR3 residues: CASSSGTYSEAFF. The CDR3 region has the DNA TGTGCCAGCAGCTCGGGGACATACTCTGAAGCTTTCTTT. Full variable domain (rest looked up from reference TRBV11-2 and TRBJ1-1): EAGVAQSPRYKIIEKRQSVAFWCNPISGHATLYWYQQILGQGPKLLIQFQNNGVVDDSQLPKDRFSAERLKGVDSTLKIQPAKLEDSAVYLCASSSGTYSEAFFGQGTRLTVV.

The chain recombines TRBV2 with TRBJ1-2; TRBD1 might be the D (5 bases). CDR1 is SNHLY and CDR2 is FYNNEI in the germline V gene. Trimming took off 8 bases at V and 2 bases at J, with 9 bases between the two ends. CDR3 length equals 12 residues. DNA for the CDR3: TGTGCCAGCTCGGGGACCAACTATGGCTACACCTTC. Its translation is CASSGTNYGYTF. Drawing the rest from reference TRBV2 and TRBJ1-2, the complete variable domain is EPEVTQTPSHQVTQMGQEVILRCVPISNHLYFYWYRQILGQKVEFLVSFYNNEISEKSEIFDDQFSVERPDGSNFTLKIRSTKLEDSAMYFCASSGTNYGYTFGSGTRLTVV.

This chain joins TRBV28 and TRBJ2-7, with 7 bases aligning to TRBD2. The CDR3 sequence is 13 residues long. Germline loops: CDR1 MDHEN, CDR2 SYDVKM. J lost 6 bases, V lost 6 bases, and 8 bases had no gene match. The CDR3: CASSPSRLAEQYF. The DNA of the CDR3 is TGTGCCAGCAGCCCAAGCAGACTAGCCGAGCAGTACTTC. Variable domain in full (rest from reference TRBV28 and TRBJ2-7): DVKVTQSSRYLVKRTGEKVFLECVQDMDHENMFWYRQDPGLGLRLIYFSYDVKMKEKGDIPEGYSVSREKKERFSLILESASTNQTSMYLCASSPSRLAEQYFGPGTRLTVT.

This clone was observed once. This chain uses TRBV2 with TRBJ1-1; D gene ambiguous. V shed 4 bases and J shed 0 bases, with 9 bases lying between them. The CDR3 extends over 14 amino acids. Germline V gene lookup returns CDR1 SNHLY and CDR2 FYNNEI. Here the CDR3 DNA reads TGTGCCAGCAGTGTCAAAAGGATGAACACTGAAGCTTTCTTT. Encoded protein: CASSVKRMNTEAFF.

This chain uses TRBV5-1 with TRBJ2-5; D remains ambiguous. Germline V gene lookup returns CDR1 SGHRS and CDR2 YFSETQ. The length of the CDR3 is 13 residues. Trimming removed 2 bases from V and 0 bases from J, with 5 bases in between. The CDR3 DNA follows: TGCGCCAGCAGCTTAGACTACCAAGAGACCCAGTACTTC. Its protein is CASSLDYQETQYF.

The rearrangement joins TRBV18 to TRBJ2-3; no clear D. The CDR3 is made up of 11 amino acids. The V end lost 6 bases, the J end lost 0 bases, and 1 base lay between the germline ends. Germline V CDR1 and CDR2: KGHSH, LQKENI. The CDR3 sequence: CASSSTDTQYF. CDR3 nucleotide sequence: TGTGCCAGCTCTAGCACAGATACGCAGTATTTT. Variable domain in full (rest from reference TRBV18 and TRBJ2-3): NAGVMQNPRHLVRRRGQEARLRCSPMKGHSHVYWYRQLPEEGLKFMVYLQKENIIDESGMPKERFSAEFPKEGPSILRIQQVVRGDSAAYFCASSSTDTQYFGPGTRLTVL.

This clone was counted only a few times. This chain uses TRBV14 with TRBJ1-2; D ambiguous. Trimming cost V 1 base and J 5 bases, with 5 bases left between them. The V gene's germline CDR1 is SGHDN and CDR2 FVKESK. The CDR3 spans 12 residues. In DNA, the CDR3 is TGTGCCAGCAGCCAAGGGACGTATGGCTACACCTTC. Protein: CASSQGTYGYTF. The entire variable domain, with the rest obtained from reference TRBV14 and TRBJ1-2, is as follows: EAGVTQFPSHSVIEKGQTVTLRCDPISGHDNLYWYRRVMGKEIKFLLHFVKESKQDESGMPNNRFLAERTGGTYSTLKVQPAELEDSGVYFCASSQGTYGYTFGSGTRLTVV.

There are a few counts of this clone. CDR3 loop: CASSYSIERGNTIYF. The DNA of the CDR3 is TGTGCCAGCAGTTACTCGATTGAGAGAGGGAACACCATATATTTT. This chain uses TRBV6-5 with TRBJ1-3, with D unresolved. Germline lookup yields CDR1 MNHEY and CDR2 SVGAGI. The V end lost 0 bases, the J end lost 7 bases, and 13 bases lay between the germline ends. This CDR3 comprises 15 residues.

The rearrangement links TRBV19 to TRBJ1-1; the D gene is possibly TRBD1 (6 bases). CDR3 length equals 15 residues. In germline, CDR1 is LNHDA, CDR2 SQIVND (reference sequence). Between the trimmed V and J ends, which lost 6 bases and 1 base, there was a span of 15 bases. The chain's CDR3 is CASRSLQGWNTEAFF. The CDR3 region has the DNA TGTGCCAGTAGGTCCTTACAGGGATGGAACACTGAAGCTTTCTTT.

The chain carries TRBV29-1 and TRBJ2-3, with unresolved D. The V and J ends lost 3 bases and 2 bases respectively, with 9 bases between them. Per germline, CDR1 SQVTM and CDR2 ANQGSEA. The CDR3 totals 13 residues. The CDR3 DNA reads as TGCAGCGTTGAGGCCGGAATCACAGATACGCAGTATTTT. Its protein product is CSVEAGITDTQYF.

The rearrangement links TRBV2 to TRBJ1-5; 7 nucleotides match TRBD1. The CDR3 contains 16 residues. Germline V gives CDR1 SNHLY, CDR2 FYNNEI. Trimming cost V 5 bases and J 2 bases; bases outside gene matches: 9. The CDR3 DNA follows: TGTGCCAGCAGTTACAGGGGAAGGGGGGGCAATCAGCCCCAGCATTTT. Translating gives CASSYRGRGGNQPQHF.

The J gene is TRBJ2-3, the V gene TRBV28; D may be TRBD1 (5 bases). CDR1 is MDHEN and CDR2 is SYDVKM in the germline V gene. The ends were cut back, 6 bases at V and 2 bases at J, with 15 bases in the middle. The CDR3 is made up of 15 amino acids. The CDR3 DNA reads TGTGCCAGCAGCCGCAGGGCTTTTCTCACAGATACGCAGTATTTT. The encoded protein is CASSRRAFLTDTQYF.

This clone was found once. V and J are TRBV7-6 and TRBJ1-4, with 9 bases fitting TRBD1. Germline CDR1 and CDR2: SGHVS and FNYEAQ. This CDR3 has 15 amino acids. V shed 4 bases and J 8 bases; nucleotides not matched to a gene: 8. The CDR3 nucleotides read TGTGCCAGCAGCTGGGGGGACAGGGTATACGAAAAACTGTTTTTT. Encoded protein: CASSWGDRVYEKLFF.

In DNA, the CDR3 is TGTGCCAGCAGCTACCAGTCACAGGGGGTAAGCGGCCTGTGGCAGTTCTTC. Protein: CASSYQSQGVSGLWQFF. The chain uses TRBV7-2 and TRBJ2-1; 8 bases are a match to TRBD1. Trimming at V came to 4 bases and at J to 12 bases, leaving 20 bases not matched to a gene. Germline CDR1 reads SGHTA; CDR2 reads FQGNSA. The CDR3 consists of 17 residues.

This clone was seen a handful of times. V gene TRBV5-1 combines with J gene TRBJ1-2, with D possibly TRBD1 on 6 matching bases. This CDR3 comprises 12 residues. Deletions cut 0 bases from V and 7 bases from J, with 7 bases between. Germline V gene data show CDR1 as SGHRS and CDR2 as YFSETQ. DNA for the CDR3: TGCGCCAGCAGCTTGGACAGGGCTGGCTACACCTTC. It encodes CASSLDRAGYTF.

The CDR3 sequence is CASSHRRTYEQYF. CDR3 sequence (DNA): TGTGCCAGTAGTCACCGACGGACCTACGAGCAGTACTTC. The J gene is TRBJ2-7, the V gene TRBV19; no clear D gene. The CDR3 loop spans 13 amino acids. Germline-derived CDR1 and CDR2 are LNHDA and SQIVND (reference sequence). V dropped 5 bases and J dropped 2 bases, with 10 bases sitting between them.

The chain carries TRBV11-3 and TRBJ2-1; 9 bases are shared with TRBD1. CDR1 and CDR2 (germline): SGHNT, YENEEA. The V segment lost 3 bases and the J segment 0 bases; nucleotides outside the gene matches: 0. CDR3 length equals 15 residues. The CDR3 DNA follows: TGTGCCAGCAGCTTGGGACAGGGCTCCTACAATGAGCAGTTCTTC. It codes for CASSLGQGSYNEQFF.

A single count supports this clone. The chain uses TRBV5-4 and TRBJ2-5; D could derive from TRBD1 or TRBD2 (5 bases each). This CDR3 region has 15 residues. V was cut by 4 bases and J by 2 bases, with 15 bases left in between. Germline CDR1 SGHNT, CDR2 YYREEE (reference sequence). CDR3 loop: CASSQPGRMQETQYF. The CDR3 nucleotides read TGTGCCAGCAGCCAGCCGGGACGTATGCAAGAGACCCAGTACTTC.